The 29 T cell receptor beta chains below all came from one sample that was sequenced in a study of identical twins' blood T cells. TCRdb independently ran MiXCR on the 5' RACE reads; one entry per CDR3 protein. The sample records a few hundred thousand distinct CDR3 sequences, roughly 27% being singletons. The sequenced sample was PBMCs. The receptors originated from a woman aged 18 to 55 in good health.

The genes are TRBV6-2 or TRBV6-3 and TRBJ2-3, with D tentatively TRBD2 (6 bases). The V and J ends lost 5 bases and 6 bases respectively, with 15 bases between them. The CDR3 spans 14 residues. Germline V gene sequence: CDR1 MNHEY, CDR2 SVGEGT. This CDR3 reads CASSPGRSGDTQYF. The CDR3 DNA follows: TGTGCCAGCAGTCCCGGACGCAGCGGGGATACGCAGTATTTT.

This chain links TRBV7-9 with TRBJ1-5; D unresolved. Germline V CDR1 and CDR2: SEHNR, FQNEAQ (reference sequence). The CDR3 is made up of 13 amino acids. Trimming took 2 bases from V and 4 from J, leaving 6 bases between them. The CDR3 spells CASSLMQNQPQHF. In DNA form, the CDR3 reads TGTGCCAGCAGCTTAATGCAAAATCAGCCCCAGCATTTT.

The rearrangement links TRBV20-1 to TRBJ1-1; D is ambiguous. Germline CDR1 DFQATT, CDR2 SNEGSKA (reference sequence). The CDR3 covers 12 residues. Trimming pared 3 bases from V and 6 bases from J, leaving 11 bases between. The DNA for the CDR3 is TGCAGTGCTAGGGGCCCTCTCCCTGAAGCTTTCTTT. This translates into CSARGPLPEAFF.

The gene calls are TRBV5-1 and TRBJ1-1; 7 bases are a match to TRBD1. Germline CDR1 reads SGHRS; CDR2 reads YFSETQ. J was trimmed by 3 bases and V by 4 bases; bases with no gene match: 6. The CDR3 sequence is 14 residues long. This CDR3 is CASSVTGVYTEAFF. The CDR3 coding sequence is TGCGCCAGCAGCGTTACAGGGGTCTACACTGAAGCTTTCTTT.

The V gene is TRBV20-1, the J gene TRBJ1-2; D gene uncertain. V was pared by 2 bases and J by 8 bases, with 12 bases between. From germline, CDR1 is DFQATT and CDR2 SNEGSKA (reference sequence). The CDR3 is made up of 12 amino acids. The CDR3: CSARLEWGGYTF. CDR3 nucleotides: TGCAGTGCTAGACTTGAATGGGGAGGCTACACCTTC.

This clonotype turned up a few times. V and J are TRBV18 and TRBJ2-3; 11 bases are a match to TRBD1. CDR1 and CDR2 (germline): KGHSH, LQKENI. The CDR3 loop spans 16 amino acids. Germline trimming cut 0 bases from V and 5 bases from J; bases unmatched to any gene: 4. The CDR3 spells CASSPPWDRGIDTQYF. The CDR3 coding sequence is TGTGCCAGCTCACCACCGTGGGACAGGGGGATAGATACGCAGTATTTT.

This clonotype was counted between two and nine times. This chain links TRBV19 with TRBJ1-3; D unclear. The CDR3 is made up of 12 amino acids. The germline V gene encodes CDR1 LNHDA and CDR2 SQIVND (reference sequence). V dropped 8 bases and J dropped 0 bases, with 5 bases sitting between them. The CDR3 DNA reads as TGTGCCAGTTCCGTCTCTGGAAACACCATATATTTT. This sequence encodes CASSVSGNTIYF.

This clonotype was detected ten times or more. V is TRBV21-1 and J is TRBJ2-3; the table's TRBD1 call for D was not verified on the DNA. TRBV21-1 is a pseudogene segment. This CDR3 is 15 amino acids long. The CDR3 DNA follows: TGTGCCAGCAGCAAAGAGGGGCTCCGCACAGATACGCAGTATTTT. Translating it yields CASSKEGLRTDTQYF.

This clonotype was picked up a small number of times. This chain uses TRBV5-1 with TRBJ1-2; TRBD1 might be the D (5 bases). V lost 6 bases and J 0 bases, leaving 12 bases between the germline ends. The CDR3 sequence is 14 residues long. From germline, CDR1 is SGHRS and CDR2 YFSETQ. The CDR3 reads CASKREGTNYGYTF. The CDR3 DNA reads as TGCGCCAGCAAAAGGGAGGGGACTAACTATGGCTACACCTTC. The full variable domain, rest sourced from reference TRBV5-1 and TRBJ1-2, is KAGVTQTPRYLIKTRGQQVTLSCSPISGHRSVSWYQQTPGQGLQFLFEYFSETQRNKGNFPGRFSGRQFSNSRSEMNVSTLELGDSALYLCASKREGTNYGYTFGSGTRLTVV.

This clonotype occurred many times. CDR3 region: CASSYGGVGQPQHF. For the CDR3, the DNA is TGTGCCAGCAGTTACGGAGGTGTTGGACAGCCCCAGCATTTT. The V gene is TRBV6-5, the J gene TRBJ1-5, with D unresolved. Per germline, CDR1 MNHEY and CDR2 SVGAGI. The CDR3 extends over 14 amino acids. The V end lost 2 bases, the J end lost 7 bases, and 12 bases lay between the germline ends.

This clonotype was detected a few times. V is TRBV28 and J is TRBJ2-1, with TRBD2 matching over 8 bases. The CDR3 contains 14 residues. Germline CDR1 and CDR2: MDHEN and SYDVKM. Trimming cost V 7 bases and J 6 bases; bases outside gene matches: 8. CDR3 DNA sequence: TGTGCCAGCAAAACTAGCGGACTTGTCAATGAGCAGTTCTTC. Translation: CASKTSGLVNEQFF.

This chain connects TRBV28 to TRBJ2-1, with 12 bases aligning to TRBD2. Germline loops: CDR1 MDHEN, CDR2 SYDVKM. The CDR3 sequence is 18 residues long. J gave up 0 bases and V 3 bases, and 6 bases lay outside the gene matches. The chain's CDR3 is CASSFRLAGESSYNEQFF. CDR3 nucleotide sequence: TGTGCCAGCAGTTTCCGACTAGCGGGAGAATCCTCCTACAATGAGCAGTTCTTC.

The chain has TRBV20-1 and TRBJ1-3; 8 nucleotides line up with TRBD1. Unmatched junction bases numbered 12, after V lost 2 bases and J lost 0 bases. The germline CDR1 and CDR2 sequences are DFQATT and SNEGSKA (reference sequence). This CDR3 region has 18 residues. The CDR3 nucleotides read TGCAGTGCTAGACGCCTGGGACAGGCTACTCTCTCTGGAAACACCATATATTTT. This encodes CSARRLGQATLSGNTIYF.

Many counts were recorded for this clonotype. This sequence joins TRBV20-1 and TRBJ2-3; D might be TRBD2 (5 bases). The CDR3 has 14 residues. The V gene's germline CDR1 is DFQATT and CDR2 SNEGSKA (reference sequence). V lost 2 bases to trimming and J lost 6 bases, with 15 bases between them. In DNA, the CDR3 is TGCAGTGCTAGAATAGCGTGGTATGGGGATACGCAGTATTTT. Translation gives CSARIAWYGDTQYF.

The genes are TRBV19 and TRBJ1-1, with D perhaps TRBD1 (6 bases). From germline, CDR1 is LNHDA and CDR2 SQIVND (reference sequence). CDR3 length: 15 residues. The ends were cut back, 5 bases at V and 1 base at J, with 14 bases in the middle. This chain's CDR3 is CASSVQGGANTEAFF. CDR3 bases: TGTGCCAGTAGTGTACAGGGAGGCGCGAACACTGAAGCTTTCTTT.

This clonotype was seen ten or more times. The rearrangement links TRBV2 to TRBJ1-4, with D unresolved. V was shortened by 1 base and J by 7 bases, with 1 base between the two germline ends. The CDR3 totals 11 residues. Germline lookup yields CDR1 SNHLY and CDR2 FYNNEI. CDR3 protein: CASSEGEKLFF. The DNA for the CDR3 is TGTGCCAGCAGTGAAGGTGAAAAACTGTTTTTT.

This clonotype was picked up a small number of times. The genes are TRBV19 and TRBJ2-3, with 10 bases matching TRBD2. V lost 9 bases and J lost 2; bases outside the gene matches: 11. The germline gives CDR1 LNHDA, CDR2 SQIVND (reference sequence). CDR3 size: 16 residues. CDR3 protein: CARRHWGLANTDTQYF. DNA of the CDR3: TGTGCCAGACGACACTGGGGACTAGCGAACACAGATACGCAGTATTTT.

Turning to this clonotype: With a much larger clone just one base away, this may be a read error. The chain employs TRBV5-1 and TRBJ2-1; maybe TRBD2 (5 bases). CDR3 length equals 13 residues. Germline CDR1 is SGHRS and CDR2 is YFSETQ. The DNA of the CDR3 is TGCGCCAGCAGCTCTGACTACTCCGGTGAGCAGTCCTTC. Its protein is CASSSDYSGEQSF.

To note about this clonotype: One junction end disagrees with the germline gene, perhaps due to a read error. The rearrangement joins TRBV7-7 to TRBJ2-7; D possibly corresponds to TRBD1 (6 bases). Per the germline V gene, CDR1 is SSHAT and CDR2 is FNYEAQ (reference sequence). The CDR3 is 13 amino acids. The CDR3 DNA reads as TGTGCTAGCAGCCGGACAGCCGACTACGAGCAGTACTTC. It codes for CASSRTADYEQYF.

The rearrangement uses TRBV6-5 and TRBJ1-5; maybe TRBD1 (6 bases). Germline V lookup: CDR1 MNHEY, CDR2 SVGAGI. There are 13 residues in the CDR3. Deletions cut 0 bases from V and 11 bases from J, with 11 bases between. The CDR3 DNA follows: TGTGCCAGCAGTTACTCGAGGGGGTCAGCCCAGCATTTT. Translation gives CASSYSRGSAQHF.

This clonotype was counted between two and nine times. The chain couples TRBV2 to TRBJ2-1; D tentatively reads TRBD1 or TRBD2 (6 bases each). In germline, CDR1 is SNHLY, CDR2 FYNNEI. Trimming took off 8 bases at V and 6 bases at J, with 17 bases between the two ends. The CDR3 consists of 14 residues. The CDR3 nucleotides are TGTGCCAGCCAGACCGGGAGCAGGGGCAATGAGCAGTTCTTC. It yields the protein CASQTGSRGNEQFF.

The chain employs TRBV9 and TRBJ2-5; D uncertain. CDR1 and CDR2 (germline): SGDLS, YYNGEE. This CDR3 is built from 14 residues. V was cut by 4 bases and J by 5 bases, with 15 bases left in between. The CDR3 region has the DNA TGTGCCAGCAGCTCGACCGATCTCGGGGAGACCCAGTACTTC. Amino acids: CASSSTDLGETQYF.

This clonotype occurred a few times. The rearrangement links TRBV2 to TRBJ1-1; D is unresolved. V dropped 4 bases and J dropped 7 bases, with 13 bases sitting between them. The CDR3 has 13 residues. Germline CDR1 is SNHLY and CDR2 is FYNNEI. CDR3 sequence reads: CASSGGWGDEAFF. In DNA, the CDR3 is TGTGCCAGCAGTGGTGGCTGGGGTGATGAAGCTTTCTTT.

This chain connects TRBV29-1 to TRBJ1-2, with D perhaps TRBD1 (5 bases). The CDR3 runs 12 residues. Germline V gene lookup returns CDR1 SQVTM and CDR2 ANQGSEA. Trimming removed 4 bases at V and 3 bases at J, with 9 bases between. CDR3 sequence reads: CSVARGDYGYTF. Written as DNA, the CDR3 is TGCAGCGTTGCAAGAGGGGACTATGGCTACACCTTC.

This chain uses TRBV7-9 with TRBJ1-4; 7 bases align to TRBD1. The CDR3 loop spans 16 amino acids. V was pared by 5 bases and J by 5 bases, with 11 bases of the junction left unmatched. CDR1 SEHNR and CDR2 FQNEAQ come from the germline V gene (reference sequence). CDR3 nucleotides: TGTGCCAGCAGCCTGAAGATTAGCAGGGGGAATGAAAAACTGTTTTTT. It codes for CASSLKISRGNEKLFF.

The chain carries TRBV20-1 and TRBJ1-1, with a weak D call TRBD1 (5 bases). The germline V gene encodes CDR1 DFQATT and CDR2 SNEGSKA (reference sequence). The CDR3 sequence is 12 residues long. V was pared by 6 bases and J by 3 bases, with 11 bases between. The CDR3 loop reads CSATGGYTEAFF. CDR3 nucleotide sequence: TGCAGTGCCACCGGGGGATACACTGAAGCTTTCTTT.

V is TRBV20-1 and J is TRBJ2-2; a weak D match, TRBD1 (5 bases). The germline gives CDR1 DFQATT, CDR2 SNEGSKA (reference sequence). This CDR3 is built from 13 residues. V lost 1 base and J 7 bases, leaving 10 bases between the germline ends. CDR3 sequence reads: CSARAQEIGELFF. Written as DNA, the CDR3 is TGCAGTGCTAGAGCACAGGAGATCGGGGAGCTGTTTTTT.

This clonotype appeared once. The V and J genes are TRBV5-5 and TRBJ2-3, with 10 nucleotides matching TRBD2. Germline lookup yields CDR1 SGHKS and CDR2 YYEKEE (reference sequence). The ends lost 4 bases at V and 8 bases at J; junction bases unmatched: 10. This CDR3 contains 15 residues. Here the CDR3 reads CASSPVAGGSPTQYF. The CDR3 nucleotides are TGTGCCAGCAGCCCCGTAGCGGGGGGATCTCCTACGCAGTATTTT.

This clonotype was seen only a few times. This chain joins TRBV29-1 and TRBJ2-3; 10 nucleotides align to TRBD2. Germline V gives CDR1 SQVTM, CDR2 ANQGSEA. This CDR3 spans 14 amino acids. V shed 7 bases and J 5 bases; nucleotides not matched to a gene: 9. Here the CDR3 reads CSAGGASGGDTQYF. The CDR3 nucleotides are TGCAGCGCTGGTGGAGCTAGCGGGGGAGATACGCAGTATTTT.